The 22 T cell receptor beta chains listed next were all sequenced from one sample in a study of identical twins. TCRdb passed the 5' RACE reads through MiXCR, listing each CDR3 protein once. The data show approximately 690,000 distinct CDR3 sequences, 5.5% to 6.5% seen once. Sequenced material: naive T cells sorted from blood. Receptor source: a young man in good health.

This clonotype has just a few counts. The gene calls are TRBV5-6 and TRBJ2-1; 8 bases map to TRBD2. This CDR3 is 15 amino acids long. With 3 bases clipped from V and 8 bases from J, the junction kept 10 bases outside the gene matches. Looked up from germline, CDR1 is SGHDT and CDR2 is YYEEEE. CDR3: CASSSPGGRVHEQFF. The CDR3 DNA reads as TGTGCCAGCAGCTCCCCGGGGGGGAGGGTCCATGAGCAGTTCTTC. The full variable domain, completed using reference TRBV5-6 and TRBJ2-1, is DAGVTQSPTHLIKTRGQQVTLRCSPKSGHDTVSWYQQALGQGPQFIFQYYEEEERQRGNFPDRFSGHQFPNYSSELNVNALLLGDSALYLCASSSPGGRVHEQFFGPGTRLTVL.

There are many counts of this clonotype. This chain connects TRBV29-1 to TRBJ1-1, with no clear D. Germline values: CDR1 SQVTM, CDR2 ANQGSEA. There are 11 residues in the CDR3. The germline V and J ends were trimmed by 5 bases and 1 base, with 5 bases remaining between them. For the CDR3, the DNA is TGCAGCGTTCAGACGAACACTGAAGCTTTCTTT. This sequence encodes CSVQTNTEAFF.

This clonotype showed up many times. The chain links TRBV5-1 to TRBJ2-3; TRBD2 aligns across 8 bases. CDR1 is SGHRS and CDR2 is YFSETQ in the germline V gene. The V segment lost 2 bases and the J segment 4 bases; nucleotides outside the gene matches: 9. This CDR3 contains 16 residues. The CDR3 nucleotides are TGCGCCAGCAGCTTTCGAGCGGGAGAGGTGTCAGATACGCAGTATTTT. This sequence encodes CASSFRAGEVSDTQYF.

This clonotype was seen many times. This chain connects TRBV7-2 to TRBJ2-3; 11 nucleotides agree with TRBD2. From germline, CDR1 is SGHTA and CDR2 FQGNSA. The CDR3 covers 15 residues. With V trimmed by 3 bases and J by 3 bases, 2 bases remained unmatched. CDR3 protein: CASSFSGRGTDTQYF. The CDR3 DNA is TGTGCCAGCAGCTTTAGCGGGAGGGGAACAGATACGCAGTATTTT.

This clonotype occurred many times. The J gene is TRBJ2-1, the V gene TRBV27, with D unclear. The CDR3 extends over 15 amino acids. V was pared by 4 bases and J by 1 base, with 11 bases between. CDR1 is MNHEY and CDR2 is SMNVEV in the germline V gene (reference sequence). The CDR3 loop reads CASSSLGGSYNEQFF. The CDR3 nucleotides read TGTGCCAGCAGTTCCCTCGGCGGTTCCTACAATGAGCAGTTCTTC.

The chain joins TRBV6-1 to TRBJ2-1; D may match TRBD1 or TRBD2 (5 bases each). The CDR3 has 14 residues. The V gene lost 6 bases and the J gene lost 7 bases, with 16 bases spanning the gap. CDR1 and CDR2 (germline): MNHNS, SASEGT. The CDR3 here is CASSSIGEWNEQFF. In DNA, the CDR3 is TGTGCCAGCAGCTCTATAGGGGAGTGGAATGAGCAGTTCTTC.

V and J are TRBV5-1 and TRBJ2-1, with 7 bases that match TRBD2. The CDR3 has 15 residues. J lost 6 bases, V lost 3 bases, and 9 bases had no gene match. Germline V gene sequence: CDR1 SGHRS, CDR2 YFSETQ. The CDR3, as DNA: TGCGCCAGCAGCTCGGCCCGGGGAGGGCCCAATGAGCAGTTCTTC. Its protein product is CASSSARGGPNEQFF.

The CDR3 DNA reads TGTGCCACCAGCAAGAGGATGAGCGCGAGCTCCTACAATGAGCAGTTCTTC. It encodes CATSKRMSASSYNEQFF. The chain employs TRBV15 and TRBJ2-1, with D uncertain. V was cut by 4 bases and J by 0 bases, with 16 bases left in between. This CDR3 spans 17 amino acids. Germline loops: CDR1 LNHNV, CDR2 YYDKDF (reference sequence).

This chain links TRBV11-2 with TRBJ2-1, with D unresolved. This CDR3 comprises 15 residues. V was clipped by 3 bases and J by 5 bases, with 14 bases between them. The V gene's germline CDR1 is SGHAT and CDR2 FQNNGV. CDR3 in DNA: TGTGCCAGCAGCTTCCGACTGGGGTGGAACAATGAGCAGTTCTTC. As protein: CASSFRLGWNNEQFF.

This clonotype has just a few counts. The V and J genes are TRBV12-3 or TRBV12-4 and TRBJ2-4; 7 bases match TRBD1. V trimming: 5 bases; J trimming: 8 bases; junction bases outside the gene matches: 12. The CDR3 loop spans 15 amino acids. The DNA for the CDR3 is TGTGCCAGCAGTCTGCCGGAAGGGGGCAGATACATTCAGTACTTC. Amino acids: CASSLPEGGRYIQYF.

This clonotype was picked up a small number of times. The V call is TRBV7-9, the J call TRBJ2-1; 7 bases are shared with TRBD1. The CDR3 contains 16 residues. The germline CDR1 and CDR2 sequences are SEHNR and FQNEAQ (reference sequence). Trimming took 1 base from V and 7 from J; bases not matched to a gene: 10. CDR3 DNA: TGTGCCAGCAGCTTAGGGTCGGGACAGCGTCCGAATGAGCAGTTCTTC. Protein: CASSLGSGQRPNEQFF.

This sequence joins TRBV7-2 and TRBJ1-5; TRBD1 might be the D (5 bases). Germline CDR1 reads SGHTA; CDR2 reads FQGNSA. Trimming stripped 1 base from V and 3 bases from J, with 13 bases between. The CDR3 contains 16 residues. The CDR3 reads CASSLEGASVNQPQHF. The CDR3 DNA is TGTGCCAGCAGCTTAGAAGGGGCCTCCGTCAATCAGCCCCAGCATTTT.

This clonotype has a count of ten or more. The rearrangement links TRBV5-1 to TRBJ2-4; D might be TRBD1 (5 bases). Per germline, CDR1 SGHRS and CDR2 YFSETQ. The CDR3 spans 14 residues. V lost 6 bases to trimming and J lost 5 bases, with 15 bases between them. CDR3 sequence reads: CASTQGQGQNIQYF. The CDR3 DNA follows: TGCGCCAGCACCCAGGGCCAGGGTCAAAACATTCAGTACTTC.

In its sample, this clonotype was seen many times. This chain uses TRBV9 with TRBJ2-3; D is tentatively TRBD1 or TRBD2 (5 bases each). Germline lookup yields CDR1 SGDLS and CDR2 YYNGEE. CDR3 length: 15 amino acids. The V end was cut by 3 bases, the J end by 4 bases, with 15 bases between. Here the CDR3 DNA reads TGTGCCAGCAGCGCCGGGACGGCAAGTTCAGATACGCAGTATTTT. Translating it yields CASSAGTASSDTQYF.

The chain employs TRBV12-3 or TRBV12-4 and TRBJ2-1, with 9 bases that match TRBD1. V lost 6 bases and J lost 15; bases outside the gene matches: 21. The CDR3 has 16 amino acids. The CDR3 DNA is TGTGCCAGCAGGCCTACAGGGGGCGAACCTTGGAACCGTGCGTTCTTC. It codes for CASRPTGGEPWNRAFF.

In its sample, this clonotype was seen many times. The J gene is TRBJ2-7, the V gene TRBV20-1; D might be TRBD1 (6 bases). The CDR3 loop spans 13 amino acids. Germline V CDR1 and CDR2: DFQATT, SNEGSKA (reference sequence). With 4 bases removed from V and 0 bases from J, the gap between germline ends came to 10 bases. CDR3 loop: CSATGQSSYEQYF. The DNA of the CDR3 is TGCAGTGCTACCGGACAGAGCTCCTACGAGCAGTACTTC.

In this sample, this clonotype turned up a few times. The rearrangement joins TRBV10-3 to TRBJ1-4; 7 nucleotides match TRBD1. V was pared by 10 bases and J by 10 bases, with 9 bases of the junction left unmatched. The length of the CDR3 is 12 residues. Germline V lookup: CDR1 ENHRY, CDR2 SYGVKD. The DNA for the CDR3 is TGTGCCACGGGAGGACAGGAGGGAAAACTGTTTTTT. Residues: CATGGQEGKLFF.

This clonotype was seen only a few times. The chain carries TRBV5-1 and TRBJ2-7, with TRBD1 matching over 8 bases. The V segment lost 5 bases and the J segment 3 bases; nucleotides outside the gene matches: 4. CDR1 SGHRS and CDR2 YFSETQ come from the germline V gene. CDR3 length: 13 residues. CDR3 nucleotides: TGCGCCAGCAGATCGGGACAGGTCTACGAGCAGTACTTC. It translates to CASRSGQVYEQYF.

The rearrangement uses TRBV19 and TRBJ1-1; D gene ambiguous. Germline CDR1 and CDR2: LNHDA and SQIVND (reference sequence). This CDR3 spans 13 amino acids. V was cut by 7 bases and J by 5 bases, with 14 bases left in between. CDR3 nucleotides: TGTGCCAGTACTCCCCATTCGCTAACTGAAGCTTTCTTT. Its translation: CASTPHSLTEAFF.

This clonotype was seen only a few times. The chain has TRBV4-1 and TRBJ2-1; 9 bases map to TRBD1. CDR1 is MGHRA, CDR2 YSYEKL, per germline. This CDR3 comprises 15 residues. Trimming at V came to 4 bases and at J to 5 bases, leaving 6 bases not matched to a gene. The CDR3 sequence is CASSPAGTGNNEQFF. CDR3 sequence (DNA): TGCGCCAGCAGCCCTGCCGGGACAGGGAACAATGAGCAGTTCTTC.

The chain carries TRBV29-1 and TRBJ1-1, with unresolved D. V was pared by 1 base and J by 4 bases, with 4 bases between. The CDR3 is 11 amino acids. Germline CDR1 SQVTM, CDR2 ANQGSEA. The CDR3 here is CSVEVPTEAFF. The CDR3 DNA follows: TGCAGCGTTGAAGTCCCCACTGAAGCTTTCTTT.

There are a few counts of this clonotype. This rearrangement joins TRBV2 to TRBJ2-2, with D perhaps matching TRBD2 (6 bases). V gave up 7 bases and J gave up 6 bases, with 15 bases separating them. This CDR3 is 14 amino acids long. CDR1 SNHLY and CDR2 FYNNEI come from the germline V gene. The CDR3 coding sequence is TGTGCCAGCACCCAACAGAGGGAGGCCGGGGAGCTGTTTTTT. This codes for CASTQQREAGELFF. The variable domain in full, with the rest retrieved from reference TRBV2 and TRBJ2-2, is EPEVTQTPSHQVTQMGQEVILRCVPISNHLYFYWYRQILGQKVEFLVSFYNNEISEKSEIFDDQFSVERPDGSNFTLKIRSTKLEDSAMYFCASTQQREAGELFFGEGSRLTVL.